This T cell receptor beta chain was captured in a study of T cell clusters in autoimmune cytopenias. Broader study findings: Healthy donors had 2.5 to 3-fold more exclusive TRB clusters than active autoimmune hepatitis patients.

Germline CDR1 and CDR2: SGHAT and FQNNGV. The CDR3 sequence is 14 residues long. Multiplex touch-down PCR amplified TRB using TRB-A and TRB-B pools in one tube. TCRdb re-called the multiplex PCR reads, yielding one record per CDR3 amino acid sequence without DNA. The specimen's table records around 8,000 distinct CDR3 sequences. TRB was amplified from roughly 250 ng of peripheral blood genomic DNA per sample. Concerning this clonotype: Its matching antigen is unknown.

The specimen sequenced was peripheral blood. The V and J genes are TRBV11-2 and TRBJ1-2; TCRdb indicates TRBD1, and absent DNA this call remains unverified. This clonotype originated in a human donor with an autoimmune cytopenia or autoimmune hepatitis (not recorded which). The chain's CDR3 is CASSFDRGDYGYTF.